This TCR beta chain originates from a study of vaccination and CD4 T cells after COVID-19. Sequenced with the Oncomine TCR Beta short-read assay was DNA taken from cultured CD4+ T cells. Investigators obtained genomic DNA by extraction from cultured CD4+ T cells. Each CDR3 protein gets one entry after TCRdb re-called the PCR reads with MiXCR. This table holds several thousand distinct CDR3 sequences, 25% to 35% found once. As for treatment: roughly 11-day PBMC culture with coronavirus spike peptide pools or control peptides (ViraFEST assay). Samples of CD4+ T cells were obtained from the unexposed donor before the COVID-19 pandemic (2011-2018). ViraFEST sequenced TCRs after peptide-pool expansion of antigen-specific T cells. Investigators exposed CD4+ T cells from unexposed donors to SARS-CoV-2 S/N and four cold-coronavirus spikes, as cells permitted. In germline, CDR1 is SGHNT, CDR2 YYREEE (reference sequence). The CDR3 has 14 amino acids. The trim removed 2 bases at V and 7 bases at J, leaving 5 bases unmatched.

In its sample, this clonotype is medium-sized. Its antigen is unidentified. Study results and caveats: In median terms, SARS-CoV-2-reactive clonotypes went from approximately 21 to 40, a nonsignificant rise.

This sequence originates from a human donor in good health. Sequences were obtained from CD4+ T cells from blood, cultured in vitro. The rearrangement links TRBV5-4 to TRBJ1-1, with 10 bases lining up with TRBD1. CDR3 in amino acids: CASSFDRGLNEAFF. The DNA for the CDR3 is TGTGCCAGCAGCTTCGACAGGGGGCTTAATGAAGCTTTCTTT.